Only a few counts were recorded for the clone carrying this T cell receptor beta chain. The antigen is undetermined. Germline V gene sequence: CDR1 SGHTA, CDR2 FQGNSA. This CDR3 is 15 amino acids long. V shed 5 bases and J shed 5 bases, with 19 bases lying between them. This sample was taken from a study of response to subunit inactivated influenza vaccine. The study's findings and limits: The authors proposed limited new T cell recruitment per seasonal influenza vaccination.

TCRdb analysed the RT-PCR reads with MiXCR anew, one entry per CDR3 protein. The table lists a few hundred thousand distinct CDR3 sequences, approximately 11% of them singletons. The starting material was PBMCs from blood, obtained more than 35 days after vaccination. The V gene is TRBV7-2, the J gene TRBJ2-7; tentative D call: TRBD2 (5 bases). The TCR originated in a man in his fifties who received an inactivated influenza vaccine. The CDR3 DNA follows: TGTGCCAGCAGCGAAACTAGTTCTATCATTGACGAGCAGTACTTC. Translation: CASSETSSIIDEQYF. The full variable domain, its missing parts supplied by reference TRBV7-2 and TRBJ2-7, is GAGVSQSPSNKVTEKGKDVELRCDPISGHTALYWYRQSLGQGLEFLIYFQGNSAPDKSGLPSDRFSAERTGGSVSTLTIQRTQQEDSAVYLCASSETSSIIDEQYFGPGTRLTVT.